This entry lists 3 T cell receptor beta chains sequenced from one sample in a study of molecular identifiers for immune sequencing clone quantification. Using its own MiXCR run on the PCR reads, TCRdb lists one record per CDR3 protein. The sample gives about 630,000 distinct CDR3 sequences, approximately 24% of which show up once; 0.7% to 0.95% is in the top ten. Source material: naive CD8+ T cells from blood, with Jurkat cell RNA spiked in. Subset denoted: FACS-sorted CD8+CD4-CCR7+CD45RA+ naive T cells. All receptors derive from a human donor in good health. Some libraries in this study had Jurkat cell RNA spiked in.

This clonotype has only one observation. Lacking the conserved final phenylalanine or tryptophan, this CDR3 likely reflects a read error. V gene TRBV20-1 combines with J gene TRBJ2-7; a possible D gene is TRBD2 (5 bases). Per germline, CDR1 DFQATT and CDR2 SNEGSKA (reference sequence). Trimming shortened V by 6 bases and J by 5 bases, and 11 bases separated the two germline ends. This CDR3 region has 11 residues. CDR3 nucleotide sequence: TGCAGTGCCAGGACTGAAAACGAGCAGTACTCC. It encodes CSARTENEQYS.

This clonotype occurred a few times. The chain recombines TRBV7-6 with TRBJ2-1, with 9 bases identical to TRBD1. Per germline, CDR1 SGHVS and CDR2 FNYEAQ. The CDR3 extends over 15 amino acids. Trimming took 4 bases from V and 10 from J; bases not matched to a gene: 11. Written as DNA, the CDR3 is TGTGCCAGCAGCTCAACGGACAGGGGAGAATACGAGCAGTTCTTC. Translating gives CASSSTDRGEYEQFF.

Note on this clonotype: This may be a read error: a much more frequent sequence differs by one nucleotide. V usage is TRBV6-5 and J usage is TRBJ2-2; D not certain. From germline, CDR1 is MNHEY and CDR2 SVGAGI. The CDR3 length is 15 residues. The V and J ends lost 2 bases and 6 bases respectively, with 13 bases between them. The CDR3 loop is CASSYRTPVAGELFF. The CDR3 DNA is TGTGCCAGCAGTTACAGGACGCCGGTCGCCGGGGAGCTGTTTTTT.